Listed below are T cell receptor beta chains from one sample, sequenced in a study of CD8 T cells in ankylosing spondylitis. MiXCR, run by TCRdb on the 5' RACE reads, gives a single entry per CDR3 protein. The sample has fewer than 650,000 distinct CDR3 sequences, about 13% seen once. The specimen was blood, either unsorted or a sorted T cell fraction (not recorded which). The receptors here all came from a male donor with ankylosing spondylitis. Each CDR3 is given with its conserved first and last residue.

j_call	v_call	cdr3_aa
TRBJ2-2	TRBV11-2	CASSPGSTGELFF
TRBJ2-1	TRBV3-1	CASSQVGEQFF
TRBJ2-1	TRBV5-6	CASSRSGEQFF
TRBJ1-5	TRBV3-1	CASSKGTGGSGQPQHF
TRBJ2-1	TRBV12-3/TRBV12-4	CASTVGSYNEQFF
TRBJ2-1	TRBV24-1	CATSDPAAGGSYNEQFF
TRBJ1-4	TRBV20-1	CSARRTATNEKLFF
TRBJ2-3	TRBV7-6	CASSLGGFNTDTQYF
TRBJ2-7	TRBV7-2	CASSESLAGGPYEQYF
TRBJ1-2	TRBV7-2	CASSLGSSYGYTF
TRBJ1-5	TRBV12-3/TRBV12-4	CASSLYGINQPQHF
TRBJ1-5	TRBV7-9	CASSSTGGAQPQHF
TRBJ2-1	TRBV7-2	CASSLAGGWDEQFF
TRBJ2-3	TRBV30	CAWTRDTGSTNTDTQYF
TRBJ2-1	TRBV12-3/TRBV12-4	CASRPAGLKNEQFF
TRBJ2-1	TRBV12-3/TRBV12-4	CASSPRGQGGYNEQFF
TRBJ1-1	TRBV29-1	CSVVAVLSSTEAFF
TRBJ2-1	TRBV9	CASRAPGLEYNEQFF
TRBJ1-3	TRBV5-1	CASSAMALLGGPGNTIYF
TRBJ2-2	TRBV14	CASSQFGGGRYTGELFF
TRBJ1-1	TRBV29-1	CSGAGGQGLTNTEAFF
TRBJ2-1	TRBV3-1	CASSPSTGRMDEQFF
TRBJ1-5	TRBV20-1	CSAKNRVASNQPQHF
TRBJ2-3	TRBV7-9	CASSPPGGRGTDTQYF
TRBJ2-7	TRBV6-1	CASSEPGGGSSYEQYF
TRBJ1-1	TRBV5-1	CASSLAMGVEAFF
TRBJ2-4	TRBV2	CATKRGQQNIQYF
TRBJ1-4	TRBV3-1	CASSQDLRGAGSREKLFF